Sequencing of this T cell receptor beta chain was carried out in a study of breast tumors, draining lymph nodes, adjacent tissues. Germline CDR1 is MNHNS and CDR2 is SASEGT. The CDR3 loop spans 19 amino acids. V shed 2 bases, J shed 2 bases, and the junction held 13 bases outside the gene matches. MiXCR was run by TCRdb on the multiplex PCR reads, yielding one entry per CDR3 protein. This table has 47,000 or so distinct CDR3 sequences, approximately 22% appearing once. This clonotype originated in a female donor with breast cancer. Some clones in this sample may be carry-over from other donors' samples. The chain combines TRBV6-1 with TRBJ2-1; TRBD2 agrees at 9 bases. Sequences were obtained from breast tumor tissue. CDR3 nucleotides: TGTGCCAGCAGTGAACTGGGGTTGGTAGCGGGAGTTGCCTACAATGAGCAGTTCTTC. Translation: CASSELGLVAGVAYNEQFF.